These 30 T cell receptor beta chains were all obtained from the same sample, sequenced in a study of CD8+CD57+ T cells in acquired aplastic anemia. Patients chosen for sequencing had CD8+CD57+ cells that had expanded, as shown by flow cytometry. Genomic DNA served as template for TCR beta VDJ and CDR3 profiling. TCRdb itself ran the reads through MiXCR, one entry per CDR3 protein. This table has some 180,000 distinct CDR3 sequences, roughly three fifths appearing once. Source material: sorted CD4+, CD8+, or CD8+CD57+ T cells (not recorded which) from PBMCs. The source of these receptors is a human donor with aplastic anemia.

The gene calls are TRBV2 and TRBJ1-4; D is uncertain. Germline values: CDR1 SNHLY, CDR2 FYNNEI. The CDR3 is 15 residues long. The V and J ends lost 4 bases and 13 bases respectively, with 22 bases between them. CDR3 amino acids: CASSADISSRPPLFF. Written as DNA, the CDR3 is TGTGCCAGCAGTGCCGACATTTCGTCCCGTCCGCCACTGTTTTTT.

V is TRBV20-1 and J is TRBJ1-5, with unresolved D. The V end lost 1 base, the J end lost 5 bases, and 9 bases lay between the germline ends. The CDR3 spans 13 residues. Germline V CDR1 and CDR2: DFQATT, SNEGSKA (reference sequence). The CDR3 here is CSARANRDQPQHF. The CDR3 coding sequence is TGCAGTGCTAGAGCCAACCGAGATCAGCCCCAGCATTTT.

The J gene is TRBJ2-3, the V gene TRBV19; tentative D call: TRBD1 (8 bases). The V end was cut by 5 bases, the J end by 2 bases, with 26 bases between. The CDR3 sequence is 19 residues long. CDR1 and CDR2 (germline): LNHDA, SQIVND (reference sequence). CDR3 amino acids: CASSHRGGTVFIPTDTQYF. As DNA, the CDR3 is TGTGCCAGTAGTCACAGGGGGGGGACGGTCTTCATCCCCACAGATACGCAGTATTTT. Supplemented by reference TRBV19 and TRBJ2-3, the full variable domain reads DGGITQSPKYLFRKEGQNVTLSCEQNLNHDAMYWYRQDPGQGLRLIYYSQIVNDFQKGDIAEGYSVSREKKESFPLTVTSAQKNPTAFYLCASSHRGGTVFIPTDTQYFGPGTRLTVL.

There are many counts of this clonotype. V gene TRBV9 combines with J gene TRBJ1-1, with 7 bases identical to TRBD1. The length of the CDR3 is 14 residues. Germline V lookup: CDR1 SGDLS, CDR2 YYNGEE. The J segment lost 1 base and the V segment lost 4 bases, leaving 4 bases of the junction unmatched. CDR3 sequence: CASSPGTANTEAFF. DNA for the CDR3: TGTGCCAGCAGCCCCGGGACAGCGAACACTGAAGCTTTCTTT.

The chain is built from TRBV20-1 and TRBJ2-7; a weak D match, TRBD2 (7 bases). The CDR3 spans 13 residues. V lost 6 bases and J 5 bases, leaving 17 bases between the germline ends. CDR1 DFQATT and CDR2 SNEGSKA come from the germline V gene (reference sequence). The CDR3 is CSAPRGGGDEQYF. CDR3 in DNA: TGCAGTGCCCCAAGGGGGGGCGGAGACGAGCAGTACTTC.

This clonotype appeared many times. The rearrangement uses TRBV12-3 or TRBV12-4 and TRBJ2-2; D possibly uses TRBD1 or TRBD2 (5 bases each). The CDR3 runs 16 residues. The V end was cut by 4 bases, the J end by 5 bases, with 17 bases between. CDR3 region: CASSSAGTARTGELFF. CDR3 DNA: TGTGCCAGCAGTTCCGCCGGGACCGCGAGGACCGGGGAGCTGTTTTTT.

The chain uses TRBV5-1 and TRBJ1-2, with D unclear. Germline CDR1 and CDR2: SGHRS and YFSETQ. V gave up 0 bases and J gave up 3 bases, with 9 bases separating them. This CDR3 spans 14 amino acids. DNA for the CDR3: TGCGCCAGCAGCTTGGTCCCCTCTGACTATGGCTACACCTTC. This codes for CASSLVPSDYGYTF. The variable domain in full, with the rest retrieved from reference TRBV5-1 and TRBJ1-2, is KAGVTQTPRYLIKTRGQQVTLSCSPISGHRSVSWYQQTPGQGLQFLFEYFSETQRNKGNFPGRFSGRQFSNSRSEMNVSTLELGDSALYLCASSLVPSDYGYTFGSGTRLTVV.

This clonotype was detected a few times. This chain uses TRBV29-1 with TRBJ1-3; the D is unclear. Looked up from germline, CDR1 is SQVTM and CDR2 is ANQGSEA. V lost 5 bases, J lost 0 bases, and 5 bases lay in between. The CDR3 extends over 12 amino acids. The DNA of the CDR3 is TGCAGCGTTAGAGACTCTGGAAACACCATATATTTT. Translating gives CSVRDSGNTIYF.

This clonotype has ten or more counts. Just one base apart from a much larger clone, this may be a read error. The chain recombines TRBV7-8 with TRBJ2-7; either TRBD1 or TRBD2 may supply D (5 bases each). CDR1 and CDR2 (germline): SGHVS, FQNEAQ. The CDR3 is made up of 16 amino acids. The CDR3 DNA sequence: TGTGCCAGCAGCTTAGGGTACGGGGCCGCAGTCTACGGGCAGTACTTC. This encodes CASSLGYGAAVYGQYF.

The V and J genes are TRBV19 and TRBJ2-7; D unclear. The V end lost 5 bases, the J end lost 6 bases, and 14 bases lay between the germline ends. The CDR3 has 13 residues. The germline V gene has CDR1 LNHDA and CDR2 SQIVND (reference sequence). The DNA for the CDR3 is TGTGCCAGTAGTGCTAGGACCCCAGGCGAGCAGTACTTC. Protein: CASSARTPGEQYF.

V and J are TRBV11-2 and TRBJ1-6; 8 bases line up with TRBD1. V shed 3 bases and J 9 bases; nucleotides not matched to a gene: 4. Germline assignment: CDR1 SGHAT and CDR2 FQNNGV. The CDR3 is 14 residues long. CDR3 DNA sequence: TGTGCCAGCAGCTTGGGGACAGGCAGTTCACCCCTCCACTTT. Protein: CASSLGTGSSPLHF.

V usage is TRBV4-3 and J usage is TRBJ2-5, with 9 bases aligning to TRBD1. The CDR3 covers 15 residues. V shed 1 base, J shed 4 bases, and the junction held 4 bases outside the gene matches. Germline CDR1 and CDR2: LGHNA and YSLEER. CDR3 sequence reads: CASSQATGGAETQYF. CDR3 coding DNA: TGCGCCAGCAGCCAAGCGACAGGGGGGGCAGAGACCCAGTACTTC.

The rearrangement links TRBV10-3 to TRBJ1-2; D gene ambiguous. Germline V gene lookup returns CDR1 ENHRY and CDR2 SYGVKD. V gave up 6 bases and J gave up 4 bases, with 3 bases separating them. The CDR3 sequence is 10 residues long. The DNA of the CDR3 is TGTGCCATCAGAGCCTATGGCTACACCTTC. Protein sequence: CAIRAYGYTF.

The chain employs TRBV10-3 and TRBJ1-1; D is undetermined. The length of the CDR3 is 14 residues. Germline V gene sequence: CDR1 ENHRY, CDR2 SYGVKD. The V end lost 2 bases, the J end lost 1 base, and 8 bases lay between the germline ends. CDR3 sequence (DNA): TGTGCCATCAGTGAGCGGGGAGGGAACACTGAAGCTTTCTTT. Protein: CAISERGGNTEAFF.

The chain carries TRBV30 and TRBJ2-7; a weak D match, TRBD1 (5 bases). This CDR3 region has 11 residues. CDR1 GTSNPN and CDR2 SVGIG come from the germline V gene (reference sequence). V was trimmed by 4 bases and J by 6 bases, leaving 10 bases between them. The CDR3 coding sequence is TGTGCCTGGAAGGATAGGGGCGAGCAGTACTTC. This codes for CAWKDRGEQYF.

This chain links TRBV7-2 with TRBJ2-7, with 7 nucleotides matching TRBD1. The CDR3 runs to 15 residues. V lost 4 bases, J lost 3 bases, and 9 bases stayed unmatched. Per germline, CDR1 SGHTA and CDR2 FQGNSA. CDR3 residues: CASSSWTGGRYEQYF. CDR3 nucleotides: TGTGCCAGCAGCTCCTGGACAGGAGGACGCTACGAGCAGTACTTC.

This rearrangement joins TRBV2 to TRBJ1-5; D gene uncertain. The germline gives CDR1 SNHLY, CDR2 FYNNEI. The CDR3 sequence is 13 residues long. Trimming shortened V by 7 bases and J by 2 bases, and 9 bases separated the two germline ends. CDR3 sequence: CASKDGRNQPQHF. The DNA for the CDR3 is TGTGCCAGCAAGGACGGACGCAATCAGCCCCAGCATTTT.

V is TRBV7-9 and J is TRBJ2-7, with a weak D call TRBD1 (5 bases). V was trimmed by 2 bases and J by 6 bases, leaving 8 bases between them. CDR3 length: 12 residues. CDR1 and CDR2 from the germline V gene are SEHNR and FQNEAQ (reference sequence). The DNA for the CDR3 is TGTGCCAGCAGCTTACAGGGCGGCGAGCAGTACTTC. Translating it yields CASSLQGGEQYF. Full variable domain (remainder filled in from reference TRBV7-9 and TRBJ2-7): DTGVSQNPRHKITKRGQNVTFRCDPISEHNRLYWYRQTLGQGPEFLTYFQNEAQLEKSRLLSDRFSAERPKGSFSTLEIQRTEQGDSAMYLCASSLQGGEQYFGPGTRLTVT.

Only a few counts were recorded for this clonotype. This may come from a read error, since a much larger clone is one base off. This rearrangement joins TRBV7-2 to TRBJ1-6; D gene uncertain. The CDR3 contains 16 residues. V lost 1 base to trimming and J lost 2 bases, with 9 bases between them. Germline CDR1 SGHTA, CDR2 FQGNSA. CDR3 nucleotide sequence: TGTGCCAGCAGCTTAGTACCGGGAACCTATAATTCACCCCTCCACTTT. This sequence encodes CASSLVPGTYNSPLHF.

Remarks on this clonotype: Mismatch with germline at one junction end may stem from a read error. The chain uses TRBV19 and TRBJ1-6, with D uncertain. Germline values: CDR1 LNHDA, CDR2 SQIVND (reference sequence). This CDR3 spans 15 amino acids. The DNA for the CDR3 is TGTGCCGGTAGTAAGGGTCCAGGCACCAATTCACCCCTCCACTTT. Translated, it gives CAGSKGPGTNSPLHF. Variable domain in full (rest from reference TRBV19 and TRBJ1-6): DGGITQSPKYLFRKEGQNVTLSCEQNLNHDAMYWYRQDPGQGLRLIYYSQIVNDFQKGDIAEGYSVSREKKESFPLTVTSAQKNPTAFYLCAGSKGPGTNSPLHFGNGTRLTVT.

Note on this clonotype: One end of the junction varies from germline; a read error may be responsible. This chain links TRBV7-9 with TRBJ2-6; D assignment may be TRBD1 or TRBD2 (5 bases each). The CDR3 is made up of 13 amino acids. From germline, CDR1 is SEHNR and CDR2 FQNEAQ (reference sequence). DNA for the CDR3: TGTGCCAGCAGTCTAACTGGGGGCAACGTCCTGACTTTC. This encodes CASSLTGGNVLTF.

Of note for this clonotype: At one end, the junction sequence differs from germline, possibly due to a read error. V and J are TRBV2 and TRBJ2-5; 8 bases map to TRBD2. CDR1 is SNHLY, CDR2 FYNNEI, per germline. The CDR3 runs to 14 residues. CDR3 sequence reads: CASTIAGTQETRYF. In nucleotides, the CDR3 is TGTGCCAGCACCATAGCGGGGACCCAAGAGACCCGGTACTTC.

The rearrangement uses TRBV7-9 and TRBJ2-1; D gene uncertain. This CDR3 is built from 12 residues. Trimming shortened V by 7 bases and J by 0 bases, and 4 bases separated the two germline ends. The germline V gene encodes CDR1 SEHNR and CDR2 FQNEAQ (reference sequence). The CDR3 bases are TGTGCCAGCACCGGCTCCTACAATGAGCAGTTCTTC. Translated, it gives CASTGSYNEQFF.

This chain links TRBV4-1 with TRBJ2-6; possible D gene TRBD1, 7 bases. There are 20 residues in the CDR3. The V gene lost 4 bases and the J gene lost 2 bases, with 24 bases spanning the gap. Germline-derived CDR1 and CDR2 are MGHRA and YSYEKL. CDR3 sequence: CASSPPMKAQGRTGANVLTF. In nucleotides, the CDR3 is TGCGCCAGCAGCCCCCCGATGAAGGCACAGGGGAGGACTGGGGCCAACGTCCTGACTTTC.

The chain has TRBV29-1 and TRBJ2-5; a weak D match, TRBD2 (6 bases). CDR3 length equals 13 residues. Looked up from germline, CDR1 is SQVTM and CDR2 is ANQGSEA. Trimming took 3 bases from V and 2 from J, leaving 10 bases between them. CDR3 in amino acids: CSVDVGGQETQYF. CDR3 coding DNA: TGCAGCGTTGACGTGGGGGGTCAAGAGACCCAGTACTTC.

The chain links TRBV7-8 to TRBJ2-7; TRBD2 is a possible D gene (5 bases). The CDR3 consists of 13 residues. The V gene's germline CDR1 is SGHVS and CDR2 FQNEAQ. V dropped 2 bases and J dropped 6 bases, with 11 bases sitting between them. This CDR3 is CASSLSIRGEQYF. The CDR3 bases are TGTGCCAGCAGCTTATCGATTCGGGGCGAGCAGTACTTC.

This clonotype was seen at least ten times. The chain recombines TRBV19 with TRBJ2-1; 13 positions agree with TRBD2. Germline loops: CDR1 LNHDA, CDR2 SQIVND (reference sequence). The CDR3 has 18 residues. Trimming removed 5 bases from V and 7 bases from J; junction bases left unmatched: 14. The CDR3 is CASSAGLAGLARSNEQFF. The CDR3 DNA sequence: TGTGCCAGTAGTGCGGGACTAGCGGGGCTAGCGAGGTCAAATGAGCAGTTCTTC.

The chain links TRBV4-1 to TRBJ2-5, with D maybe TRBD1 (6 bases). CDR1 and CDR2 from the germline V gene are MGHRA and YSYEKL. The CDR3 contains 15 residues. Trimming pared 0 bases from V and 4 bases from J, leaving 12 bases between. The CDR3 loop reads CASSQEGRGGETQYF. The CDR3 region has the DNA TGCGCCAGCAGCCAAGAGGGGAGAGGGGGAGAGACCCAGTACTTC.

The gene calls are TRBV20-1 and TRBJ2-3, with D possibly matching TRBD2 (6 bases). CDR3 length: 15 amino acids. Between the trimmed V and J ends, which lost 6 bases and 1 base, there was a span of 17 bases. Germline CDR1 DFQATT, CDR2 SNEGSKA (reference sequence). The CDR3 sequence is CSAIDGGRGTDTQYF. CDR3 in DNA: TGCAGTGCGATAGACGGGGGACGCGGCACAGATACGCAGTATTTT.

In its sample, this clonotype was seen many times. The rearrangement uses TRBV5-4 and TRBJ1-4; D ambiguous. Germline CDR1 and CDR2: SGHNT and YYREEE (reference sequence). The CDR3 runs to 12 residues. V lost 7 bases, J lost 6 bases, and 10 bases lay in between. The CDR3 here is CASGKGDEKLFF. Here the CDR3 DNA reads TGTGCCAGCGGCAAGGGAGATGAAAAACTGTTTTTT.